This T cell receptor beta chain appears in the sequencing data of a study of T cells after yellow fever vaccination. Researchers made TCR cDNA using 5'RACE template switching, and this step added a universal primer site and UMIs. Via MiXCR, TCRdb re-called the 5' RACE reads, giving one row per CDR3 protein. The table includes around 320,000 distinct CDR3 sequences, 8.7% detected once. Trimming cost V 1 base and J 4 bases, with 12 bases left between them. CDR3 length: 15 residues. Germline V gene sequence: CDR1 LGHNA, CDR2 YSLEER. The origin of this receptor is a man aged 18-30 years who received the YFV17D yellow fever vaccine. V and J are TRBV4-3 and TRBJ2-3; TRBD1 is a possible D gene (5 bases). Sample: CD4+ T cells sorted from PBMCs, taken 5 days after the yellow fever booster vaccination. DNA for the CDR3: TGCGCCAGCAGCCAAGGCGCCCAGGGCTCAGATACGCAGTATTTT. Its translation: CASSQGAQGSDTQYF.